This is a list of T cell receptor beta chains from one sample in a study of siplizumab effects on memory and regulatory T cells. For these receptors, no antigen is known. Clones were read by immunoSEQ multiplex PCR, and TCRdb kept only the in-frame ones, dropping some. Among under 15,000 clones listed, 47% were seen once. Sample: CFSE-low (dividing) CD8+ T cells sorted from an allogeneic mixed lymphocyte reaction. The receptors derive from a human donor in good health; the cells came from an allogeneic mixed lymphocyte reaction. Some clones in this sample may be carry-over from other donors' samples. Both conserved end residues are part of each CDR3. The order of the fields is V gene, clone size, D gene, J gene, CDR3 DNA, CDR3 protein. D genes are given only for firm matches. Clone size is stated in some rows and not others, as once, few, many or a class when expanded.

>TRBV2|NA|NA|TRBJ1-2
TGTGCCAGCAGTCTGACAGACTTGTTTATCTATGGCTACACCTTC
CASSLTDLFIYGYTF
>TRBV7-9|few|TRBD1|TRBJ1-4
TGTGCCAGCAGCCGATGGGGACAGGGTTCACTTAATGAAAAACTGTTTTTT
CASSRWGQGSLNEKLFF
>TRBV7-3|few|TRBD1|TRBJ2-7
TGTGCCAGCAGCCCCCCCGACAGGGGCTACGAGCAGTACTTC
CASSPPDRGYEQYF
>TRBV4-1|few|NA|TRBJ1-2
TGCGCCAGCAGCCCAGACCTCGGAGCTAACTATGGCTACACCTTC
CASSPDLGANYGYTF
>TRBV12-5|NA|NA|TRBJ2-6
TGTGCTAGTGGTGAAAACTTAGGACAAAGTCGGGCCAACGTCCTGACTTTC
CASGENLGQSRANVLTF
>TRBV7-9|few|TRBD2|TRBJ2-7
TGTGCCAGCAGCTTCCGGGAGGGGGGCTACGAGCAGTACTTC
CASSFREGGYEQYF
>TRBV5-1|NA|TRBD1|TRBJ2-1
TGCGCCAGCAGCCTCGGACAGGGGGGTTACAATGAGCAGTTCTTC
CASSLGQGGYNEQFF
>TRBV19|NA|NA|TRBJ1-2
TGTGCCAGTAGCATCGGGATAGTCTATGGCTACACCTTC
CASSIGIVYGYTF
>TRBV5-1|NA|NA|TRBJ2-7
TGCGCCAGCAGCTTGGAGGGCGTAGGCGAGCAGTACTTC
CASSLEGVGEQYF
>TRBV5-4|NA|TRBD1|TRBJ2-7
TGTGCCAGCAGCTCACCGGGACAGGGGGATTACGAGCAGTACTTC
CASSSPGQGDYEQYF
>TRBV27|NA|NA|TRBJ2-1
TGTGCCAGCAGTTTATTAGGGGGGCGGGAGCGCGATGAGCAGTTCTTC
CASSLLGGRERDEQFF
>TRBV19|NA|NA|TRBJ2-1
TGTGCCAGTAGTATGGCGGACTCCTACAATGAGCAGTTCTTC
CASSMADSYNEQFF
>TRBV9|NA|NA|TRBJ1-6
TGTGCCAGCAGCGGGCCGGATAGTGTTTCCCTCCACTTT
CASSGPDSVSLHF
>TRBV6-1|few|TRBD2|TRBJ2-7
TGTGCCAGCAGGGCCCTAGCGGGAGGGCAGGTCGAGCAGTACTTC
CASRALAGGQVEQYF
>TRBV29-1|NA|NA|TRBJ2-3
TGCAGCGTCGAAAGGCTAGCTTACACTAGCACAGATACGCAGTATTTT
CSVERLAYTSTDTQYF
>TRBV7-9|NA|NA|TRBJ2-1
TGTGCCAGCAGCTTACCGGGATCAAAAAACAATGAGCAGTTCTTC
CASSLPGSKNNEQFF
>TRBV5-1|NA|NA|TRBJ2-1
TGCGCCAGCGGACCTCTCGAGACCTACAATGAGCAGTTCTTC
CASGPLETYNEQFF
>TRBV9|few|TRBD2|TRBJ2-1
TGTGCCAGCAGCGAGAGCGGGAGGGCCGGGGATGAGCAGTTCTTC
CASSESGRAGDEQFF
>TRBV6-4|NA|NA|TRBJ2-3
TGTGCCAGCAGTGACTCTGGGCGGGGTCGAACAGATACGCAGTATTTT
CASSDSGRGRTDTQYF
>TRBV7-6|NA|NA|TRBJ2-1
TGTGCCAGCAGCTTGGGGTCACAGGAGCAGTTCTTC
CASSLGSQEQFF
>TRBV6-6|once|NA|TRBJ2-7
TGTGCCAGCAGCCAAAACTACGAGCAGTACTTC
CASSQNYEQYF
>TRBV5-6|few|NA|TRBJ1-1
TGTGCCAGCAGCTTTATATTGAACACTGAAGCTTTCTTT
CASSFILNTEAFF
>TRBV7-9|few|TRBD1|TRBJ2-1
TGTGCCAGCAGCCGCGTCGGACAGGGTAGGAATGAGCAGTTCTTC
CASSRVGQGRNEQFF
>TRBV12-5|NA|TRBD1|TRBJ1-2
TGTGCTAGTGGTTCGTCCGCAGACAGGGTCTTCATCTATGGCTACACCTTC
CASGSSADRVFIYGYTF
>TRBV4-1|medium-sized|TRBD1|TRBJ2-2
TGCGCCAGCAGCCAGCGACAGGGCGCCGGGGAGCTGTTTTTT
CASSQRQGAGELFF
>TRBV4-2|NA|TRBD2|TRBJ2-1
TGTGCCAGCAGCCAAGATTTGGGGGGGGCCTACAATGAGCAGTTCTTC
CASSQDLGGAYNEQFF
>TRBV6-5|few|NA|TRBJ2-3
TGTGCCAGCAGTTACGTCTCATACGATACGCAGTATTTT
CASSYVSYDTQYF
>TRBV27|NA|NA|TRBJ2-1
TGTGCCAGCAACCCCAGCGGGTACCCCTACAATGAGCAGTTCTTC
CASNPSGYPYNEQFF
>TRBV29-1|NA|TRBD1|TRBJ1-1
TGCAGTGGGACAGCCCTGAACACTGAAGCTTTCTTT
CSGTALNTEAFF
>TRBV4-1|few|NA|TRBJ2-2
TGCGCCAGCAGCCAAGTAACCGGGAACACCGGGGAGCTGTTTTTT
CASSQVTGNTGELFF
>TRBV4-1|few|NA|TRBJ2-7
TGCGCCAGCAGCCAAGATGGAGATTACTACGAGCAGTACTTC
CASSQDGDYYEQYF
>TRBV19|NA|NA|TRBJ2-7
TGTGCCACCTCCACGGGGGCTGGCACCTACGAGCAGTACTTC
CATSTGAGTYEQYF
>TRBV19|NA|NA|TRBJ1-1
TGTGCCAGTAGTATAGACACCTGGAACACTGAAGCTTTCTTT
CASSIDTWNTEAFF
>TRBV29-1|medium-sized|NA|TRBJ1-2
TGCAGCGTTGATGAGGGGTCTTTCTATGGCTACACCTTC
CSVDEGSFYGYTF
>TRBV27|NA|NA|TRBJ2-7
TGTGCCAGCCGCGAAGGTCCGGGACAAAACTACGAGCAGTACTTC
CASREGPGQNYEQYF
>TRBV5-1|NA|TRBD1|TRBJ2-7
TGCGCCAGCAGCCCATGGGACAGGGGGTTCGACGAGCAGTACTTC
CASSPWDRGFDEQYF
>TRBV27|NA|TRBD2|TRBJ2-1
TGTGCCAGCACGTTGGCGGGGGGAAACTACAATGAGCAGTTCTTC
CASTLAGGNYNEQFF
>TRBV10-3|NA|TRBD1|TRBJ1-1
TGTGCCACCAGACAGGGGTGGGAAAACACTGAAGCTTTCTTT
CATRQGWENTEAFF
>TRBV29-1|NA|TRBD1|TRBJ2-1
TGCAGCGTTGCCGGGACAGGGCGTAGTAATGAGCAGTTCTTC
CSVAGTGRSNEQFF
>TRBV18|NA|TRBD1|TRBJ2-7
TGTGCCAGCTCACCGCTTGACAGGGACGAGCAGTACTTC
CASSPLDRDEQYF
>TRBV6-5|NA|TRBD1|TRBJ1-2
TGTGCCAGCAGTTACTGGCCAGGGGGCTATGGCTACACCTTC
CASSYWPGGYGYTF
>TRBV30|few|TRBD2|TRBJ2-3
TGTGCCTGGAGCTATATCGCGGCGGGAGTCAACACAGATACGCAGTATTTT
CAWSYIAAGVNTDTQYF
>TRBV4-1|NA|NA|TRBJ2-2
TGCGCCAGCAGCCCAAACACCGGGGAGCTGTTTTTT
CASSPNTGELFF
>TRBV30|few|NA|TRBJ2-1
TGTGCCTGGAGCGAAGTAGTCAATGAGCAGTTCTTC
CAWSEVVNEQFF
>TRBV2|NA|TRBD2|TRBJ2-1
TGTGCCAGCAGTAGAACAGCGGGACTAGCGGGGGGTAGAGCCTACAATGAGCAGTTCTTC
CASSRTAGLAGGRAYNEQFF
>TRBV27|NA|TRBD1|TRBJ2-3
TGTGCCAGCAGGGCTACAGGGGGTTGGACAGATACGCAGTATTTT
CASRATGGWTDTQYF
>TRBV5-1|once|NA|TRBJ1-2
TGCGCCAGCAGCTTGGTTGGCGAGGATAACTATGGCTACACCTTC
CASSLVGEDNYGYTF